In its sample, the clone carrying this T cell receptor (beta chain) was seen once. Its antigen is unknown. The source of the sample is a study of shared clonotypes between healthy human individuals. Broader study findings: Generally, naive subsets came out with larger estimated richness than memory subsets.

V was clipped by 5 bases and J by 5 bases; unmatched bases: 5. Germline V gene lookup returns CDR1 MGHRA and CDR2 YSYEKL. The CDR3 loop spans 14 amino acids. All donors were healthy HIV-negative adults lacking recent acute infections or vaccinations. Measured with immunoSEQ multiplex PCR; TCRdb has only the in-frame clones, and not every one. This table holds millions of clones, approximately 93% found once. This sequence was found in a man aged 18 to 30 in good health. Some clones in this sample may be carry-over from other donors' samples. V is TRBV4-1 and J is TRBJ2-3; TRBD1 matches at 9 bases. Sample: naive CD4+ T cells from PBMCs. Subset noted: CD45RA+ positively selected. The CDR3 sequence: CASSRTGVGDTQYF. In nucleotides, the CDR3 is TGCGCCAGCAGCAGGACAGGGGTTGGAGATACGCAGTATTTT.